The clone carrying this T cell receptor beta chain was detected only a few times. The data stem from a study of T cell responses to AZD1222 COVID-19 vaccine. This table comes from immunoSEQ multiplex PCR, and its TCRdb copy is limited to in-frame clones, with some not included. The sample contains 120,000 to 150,000 clones, 92% of which appear only once. Germline CDR1 reads SEHNR; CDR2 reads FQNEAQ (reference sequence). The germline V and J ends were trimmed by 0 bases and 2 bases, with 10 bases remaining between them. The length of the CDR3 is 15 residues. The receptor was derived from an adult who received the AZD1222 COVID-19 vaccine. The starting material was peripheral blood, obtained 28 days after the second AZD1222 dose. V and J are TRBV7-9 and TRBJ1-1; D gene ambiguous. The CDR3 nucleotides are TGTGCCAGCAGCTTAGCGTCGTCAGGTAACACTGAAGCTTTCTTT. This sequence encodes CASSLASSGNTEAFF.